In its sample, the clone carrying this T cell receptor beta chain was seen a few times. The antigen is undetermined. The record originates from a study of T-cell memory formation after mild COVID-19. Germline CDR1 reads MNHEY; CDR2 reads SVGAGI. The ends were cut back, 2 bases at V and 4 bases at J, with 17 bases in the middle. The CDR3 has 16 residues. It was 5'RACE with constant-segment primers that produced the TCR alpha and TCR beta cDNA libraries, which carried sample barcodes and UMIs. TCRdb re-analysed the 5' RACE reads in MiXCR, keeping a single row per CDR3 protein. The table includes some 150,000 distinct CDR3 sequences, under 7% detected once. Study-level findings and limits: Contracting CD4+ clones were located mainly in CM and EM, and CD8+ clones in EMRA.

The sequence was collected from an adult woman who had mild COVID-19 (a few samples of this study predate the infection). Cell type and time point are not known. The specimen sequenced was PBMCs or a T cell subset sorted from them (not recorded which). The chain couples TRBV6-5 to TRBJ1-2; D might be TRBD1 (6 bases). The CDR3 sequence is CASSYRVPGAVYGYTF. DNA of the CDR3: TGTGCCAGCAGTTACAGGGTCCCGGGGGCCGTCTATGGCTACACCTTC.